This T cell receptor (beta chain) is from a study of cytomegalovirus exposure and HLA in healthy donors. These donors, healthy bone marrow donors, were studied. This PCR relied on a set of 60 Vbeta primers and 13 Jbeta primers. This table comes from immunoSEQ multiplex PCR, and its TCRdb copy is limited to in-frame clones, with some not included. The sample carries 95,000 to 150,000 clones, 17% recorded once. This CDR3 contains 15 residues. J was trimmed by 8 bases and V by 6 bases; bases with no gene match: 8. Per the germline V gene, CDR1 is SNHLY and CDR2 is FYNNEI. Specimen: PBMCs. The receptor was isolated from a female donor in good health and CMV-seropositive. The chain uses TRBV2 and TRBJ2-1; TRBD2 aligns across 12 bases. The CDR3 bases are TGTGCCAGCAGCCAAACTAGCGGGAGGTCGGATGAGCAGTTCTTC. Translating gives CASSQTSGRSDEQFF.